What follows are 32 T cell receptor beta chains derived from one specimen sequenced in a study of blood T cell repertoires in COVID-19. Method: immunoSEQ multiplex PCR; TCRdb's copy keeps in-frame clones and lacks some. The sample lists over 150,000 clones, roughly 84% occurring once. The sample comprised peripheral blood. These receptors were taken from a man younger than 35 with active or convalescent COVID-19.

The rearrangement uses TRBV27 and TRBJ2-3, with D possibly matching TRBD1 (5 bases). V was cut by 1 base and J by 1 base, with 12 bases left in between. CDR1 is MNHEY, CDR2 SMNVEV, per germline (reference sequence). The CDR3 spans 16 residues. CDR3 region: CASSLYGQGGTDTQYF. The CDR3 DNA reads as TGTGCCAGCAGTTTATATGGGCAGGGTGGCACAGATACGCAGTATTTT.

A single count supports this clone. This chain links TRBV19 with TRBJ2-6; perhaps TRBD1 as D (5 bases). Looked up from germline, CDR1 is LNHDA and CDR2 is SQIVND (reference sequence). Trimming took off 5 bases at V and 2 bases at J, with 10 bases between the two ends. CDR3 length equals 15 residues. CDR3 sequence: CASSPTGPGANVLTF. For the CDR3, the DNA is TGTGCCAGTAGTCCCACAGGCCCTGGGGCCAACGTCCTGACTTTC.

This clone turned up a few times. This chain uses TRBV7-2 with TRBJ2-5; 8 nucleotides align to TRBD1. The V and J ends lost 1 base and 1 base, in that order; junction bases with no gene match: 2. Germline CDR1 SGHTA, CDR2 FQGNSA. The CDR3 is 15 residues long. The CDR3 here is CASSLGGTGQETQYF. CDR3 bases: TGTGCCAGCAGCTTAGGAGGGACAGGCCAAGAGACCCAGTACTTC.

The chain combines TRBV10-3 with TRBJ1-5, with 9 bases identical to TRBD1. J lost 7 bases, V lost 4 bases, and 5 bases had no gene match. CDR1 and CDR2 from the germline V gene are ENHRY and SYGVKD. This CDR3 comprises 14 residues. CDR3 DNA: TGTGCCATCAGTGCCGGACAGGGGCTCCAGCCCCAGCATTTT. Amino acids: CAISAGQGLQPQHF.

The chain recombines TRBV14 with TRBJ2-3; D may be TRBD1 (6 bases). Germline lookup yields CDR1 SGHDN and CDR2 FVKESK. The CDR3 loop spans 15 amino acids. The V end lost 1 base, the J end lost 3 bases, and 11 bases lay between the germline ends. CDR3 bases: TGTGCCAGCAGCCAAGGGCGCAGGGGTACAGATACGCAGTATTTT. This gives the protein CASSQGRRGTDTQYF. Full variable domain (remainder filled in from reference TRBV14 and TRBJ2-3): EAGVTQFPSHSVIEKGQTVTLRCDPISGHDNLYWYRRVMGKEIKFLLHFVKESKQDESGMPNNRFLAERTGGTYSTLKVQPAELEDSGVYFCASSQGRRGTDTQYFGPGTRLTVL.

The rearrangement uses TRBV7-2 and TRBJ2-3, with no clear D. Germline CDR1 SGHTA, CDR2 FQGNSA. The CDR3 has 14 residues. The V end was cut by 5 bases, the J end by 2 bases, with 11 bases between. The CDR3 coding sequence is TGTGCCAGCAGCCTAGAAATTTACACAGATACGCAGTATTTT. This gives the protein CASSLEIYTDTQYF.

The chain combines TRBV27 with TRBJ1-1; D is possibly TRBD1 (5 bases). This CDR3 region has 16 residues. The ends were cut back, 0 bases at V and 0 bases at J, with 11 bases in the middle. Germline-derived CDR1 and CDR2 are MNHEY and SMNVEV (reference sequence). The CDR3 sequence is CASSLSWGGVNTEAFF. In nucleotides, the CDR3 is TGTGCCAGCAGTTTATCGTGGGGGGGGGTGAACACTGAAGCTTTCTTT.

This sequence joins TRBV19 and TRBJ1-5; D unclear. This CDR3 spans 18 amino acids. Germline loops: CDR1 LNHDA, CDR2 SQIVND (reference sequence). The ends were cut back, 8 bases at V and 0 bases at J, with 23 bases in the middle. CDR3 protein: CASSKGQWGEDSNQPQHF. The CDR3 region has the DNA TGTGCCAGTTCTAAGGGCCAGTGGGGAGAAGATAGCAATCAGCCCCAGCATTTT.

The V gene is TRBV30, the J gene TRBJ2-1, with 7 bases that match TRBD2. Per germline, CDR1 GTSNPN and CDR2 SVGIG (reference sequence). V shed 6 bases and J 10 bases; nucleotides not matched to a gene: 6. CDR3 length: 11 residues. CDR3 sequence: CACERGIEQFF. For the CDR3, the DNA is TGTGCCTGTGAGCGGGGTATAGAGCAGTTCTTC.

The chain is built from TRBV6-2 or TRBV6-3 and TRBJ2-1; a weak D match, TRBD1 (6 bases). The CDR3 runs 15 residues. V was cut by 5 bases and J by 2 bases, with 13 bases left in between. CDR1 is MNHEY, CDR2 SVGEGT, per germline. Written as DNA, the CDR3 is TGTGCCAGCAGTGATACAGGGAATACCTACAATGAGCAGTTCTTC. It is translated as CASSDTGNTYNEQFF.

The rearrangement joins TRBV19 to TRBJ1-5, with 8 positions matching TRBD1. The ends lost 7 bases at V and 0 bases at J; junction bases unmatched: 11. Per the germline V gene, CDR1 is LNHDA and CDR2 is SQIVND (reference sequence). The CDR3 has 17 residues. CDR3 bases: TGTGCCAGTACCCGGACAGGGCTACTCTATAGCAATCAGCCCCAGCATTTT. It specifies CASTRTGLLYSNQPQHF. The variable domain in full, completed from reference TRBV19 and TRBJ1-5, reads DGGITQSPKYLFRKEGQNVTLSCEQNLNHDAMYWYRQDPGQGLRLIYYSQIVNDFQKGDIAEGYSVSREKKESFPLTVTSAQKNPTAFYLCASTRTGLLYSNQPQHFGDGTRLSIL.

The V and J genes are TRBV5-8 and TRBJ2-1; TRBD2 is a possible D gene (5 bases). The CDR3 length is 13 residues. The V end was cut by 4 bases, the J end by 4 bases, with 9 bases between. Germline V gives CDR1 SGHTS, CDR2 YDEGEE. The CDR3 here is CASSIGVYNEQFF. Here the CDR3 DNA reads TGTGCCAGCAGCATCGGGGTATACAATGAGCAGTTCTTC. Using reference TRBV5-8 and TRBJ2-1 for the parts outside the CDR3, the full variable domain is EAGVTQSPTHLIKTRGQQATLRCSPISGHTSVYWYQQALGLGLQFLLWYDEGEERNRGNFPPRFSGRQFPNYSSELNVNALELEDSALYLCASSIGVYNEQFFGPGTRLTVL.

The rearrangement joins TRBV5-4 to TRBJ2-2; TRBD2 agrees at 12 bases. CDR1 is SGHNT, CDR2 YYREEE, per germline (reference sequence). With V trimmed by 2 bases and J by 4 bases, 3 bases remained unmatched. CDR3 length: 16 residues. This CDR3 is CASSLGLAGSTGELFF. The DNA of the CDR3 is TGTGCCAGCAGCTTAGGACTAGCGGGGAGCACCGGGGAGCTGTTTTTT.

V and J are TRBV6-4 and TRBJ2-3; 8 positions match TRBD1. The CDR3 has 16 residues. The germline V gene has CDR1 MRHNA and CDR2 SNTAGT. J gave up 2 bases and V 0 bases, and 4 bases lay outside the gene matches. CDR3 in amino acids: CASSDSETGDTDTQYF. CDR3 nucleotide sequence: TGTGCCAGCAGTGACTCTGAGACAGGGGACACAGATACGCAGTATTTT.

V and J are TRBV2 and TRBJ2-3; 13 positions match TRBD2. V lost 3 bases to trimming and J lost 1 base; unmatched junction nucleotides: 1. The CDR3 has 16 residues. CDR1 SNHLY and CDR2 FYNNEI come from the germline V gene. The CDR3: CASSEGTSGGTDTQYF. CDR3 bases: TGTGCCAGCAGTGAGGGGACTAGCGGGGGCACAGATACGCAGTATTTT.

V is TRBV11-2 and J is TRBJ1-6; D might be TRBD1 (6 bases). This CDR3 region has 17 residues. Trimming stripped 3 bases from V and 0 bases from J, with 12 bases between. In germline, CDR1 is SGHAT, CDR2 FQNNGV. The CDR3 sequence is CASSLDSLSSYNSPLHF. DNA of the CDR3: TGTGCCAGCAGCTTGGACAGCCTGAGCTCCTATAATTCACCCCTCCACTTT.

The genes are TRBV27 and TRBJ2-3, with 7 bases lining up with TRBD1. CDR3 size: 17 residues. CDR1 and CDR2 (germline): MNHEY, SMNVEV (reference sequence). V lost 0 bases, J lost 2 bases, and 8 bases stayed unmatched. The DNA of the CDR3 is TGTGCCAGCAGTTTATCTCCTAGGGGGCCCTCCACAGATACGCAGTATTTT. Protein sequence: CASSLSPRGPSTDTQYF.

The chain employs TRBV19 and TRBJ1-5; 7 bases align to TRBD1. CDR3 length: 13 amino acids. Germline CDR1 is LNHDA and CDR2 is SQIVND (reference sequence). J gave up 7 bases and V 4 bases, and 4 bases lay outside the gene matches. The CDR3 loop reads CASSTTGVQPQHF. The CDR3 coding sequence is TGTGCCAGTAGTACAACAGGGGTCCAGCCCCAGCATTTT.

The gene calls are TRBV5-1 and TRBJ2-1; 9 bases fit TRBD1. CDR3 length equals 16 residues. With 0 bases clipped from V and 4 bases from J, the junction kept 5 bases outside the gene matches. CDR1 is SGHRS, CDR2 YFSETQ, per germline. In nucleotides, the CDR3 is TGCGCCAGCAGCTTGGGCGGACAGGGGTTATACAATGAGCAGTTCTTC. This encodes CASSLGGQGLYNEQFF.

The chain has TRBV5-1 and TRBJ2-3; D perhaps matches TRBD1 (5 bases). V was shortened by 0 bases and J by 2 bases, with 13 bases between the two germline ends. CDR3 length: 16 residues. Germline CDR1 and CDR2: SGHRS and YFSETQ. CDR3 region: CASSLVVGRPTDTQYF. The DNA for the CDR3 is TGCGCCAGCAGCTTGGTGGTGGGGCGACCCACAGATACGCAGTATTTT.

The chain is built from TRBV30 and TRBJ2-1; 9 nucleotides match TRBD1. Germline lookup yields CDR1 GTSNPN and CDR2 SVGIG (reference sequence). The trim removed 5 bases at V and 2 bases at J, leaving 13 bases unmatched. CDR3 length: 17 amino acids. In DNA, the CDR3 is TGTGCCTGGTCGGGACAGGGAAACGGGGTGACCTACAATGAGCAGTTCTTC. It specifies CAWSGQGNGVTYNEQFF.

CDR3 nucleotides: TGTGCCAGCAGTGAGTGGGGCGGCGGAACCTACGAGCAGTACTTC. Residues: CASSEWGGGTYEQYF. V is TRBV6-1 and J is TRBJ2-7, with D perhaps TRBD1 (5 bases). The V end lost 3 bases, the J end lost 2 bases, and 14 bases lay between the germline ends. Per the germline V gene, CDR1 is MNHNS and CDR2 is SASEGT. The CDR3 totals 15 residues.

This clone has just a few counts. This sequence joins TRBV5-5 and TRBJ1-1; D is undetermined. The CDR3 is 14 residues long. The germline V and J ends were trimmed by 0 bases and 2 bases, with 8 bases remaining between them. CDR1 and CDR2 from the germline V gene are SGHKS and YYEKEE (reference sequence). In nucleotides, the CDR3 is TGTGCCAGCAGCTTGGGGGGAGTTAACACTGAAGCTTTCTTT. Translating it yields CASSLGGVNTEAFF.

The rearrangement joins TRBV5-6 to TRBJ2-2; D remains unclear. The CDR3 extends over 14 amino acids. Germline CDR1 reads SGHDT; CDR2 reads YYEEEE. Trimming removed 2 bases at V and 0 bases at J, with 5 bases between. Written as DNA, the CDR3 is TGTGCCAGCAGCTTTCAGGCGAACACCGGGGAGCTGTTTTTT. Its protein product is CASSFQANTGELFF. Filled out from reference TRBV5-6 and TRBJ2-2, the complete variable domain reads DAGVTQSPTHLIKTRGQQVTLRCSPKSGHDTVSWYQQALGQGPQFIFQYYEEEERQRGNFPDRFSGHQFPNYSSELNVNALLLGDSALYLCASSFQANTGELFFGEGSRLTVL.

V and J are TRBV5-1 and TRBJ2-3; 10 bases agree with TRBD2. J lost 3 bases, V lost 4 bases, and 5 bases had no gene match. Germline CDR1 and CDR2: SGHRS and YFSETQ. The CDR3 consists of 15 residues. The CDR3 nucleotides read TGCGCCAGCAGCCTCCAGCGGGGGGGGACAGATACGCAGTATTTT. It codes for CASSLQRGGTDTQYF.

The chain employs TRBV2 and TRBJ1-2; TRBD1 might be the D (6 bases). Germline V lookup: CDR1 SNHLY, CDR2 FYNNEI. The CDR3 covers 14 residues. Trimming cost V 6 bases and J 8 bases, with 19 bases left between them. CDR3 nucleotide sequence: TGTGCCAGCAGACCAGTTACAGGGCCGGGCGGCTACACCTTC. As protein: CASRPVTGPGGYTF.

Comments on this clone: The identical CDR3 is also encoded by other nucleotide sequences in the sample. The chain couples TRBV19 to TRBJ1-1; TRBD1 agrees at 7 bases. Losses at the gene ends were 3 bases for V and 7 bases for J; bases not matched to a gene: 8. In germline, CDR1 is LNHDA, CDR2 SQIVND (reference sequence). There are 14 residues in the CDR3. DNA for the CDR3: TGTGCCAGTAGTATTGGGTTAGGGGGCGGTGAAGCTTTCTTT. This gives the protein CASSIGLGGGEAFF.

The chain employs TRBV28 and TRBJ1-1; D unresolved. V shed 4 bases and J shed 8 bases, with 11 bases lying between them. The CDR3 consists of 12 residues. Per the germline V gene, CDR1 is MDHEN and CDR2 is SYDVKM. The chain's CDR3 is CASSSAHSEAFF. The CDR3 DNA is TGTGCCAGCAGTTCGGCCCACAGCGAAGCTTTCTTT.

J is TRBJ2-7 and V is TRBV28; 7 positions agree with TRBD1. The CDR3 has 15 amino acids. Trimming at V came to 4 bases and at J to 3 bases, leaving 9 bases not matched to a gene. Germline V lookup: CDR1 MDHEN, CDR2 SYDVKM. The chain's CDR3 is CASSYSGQQNYEQYF. The DNA of the CDR3 is TGTGCCAGCAGTTACTCGGGACAGCAGAACTACGAGCAGTACTTC.

This chain connects TRBV5-1 to TRBJ2-3; D gene unclear. The germline V gene has CDR1 SGHRS and CDR2 YFSETQ. The CDR3 has 14 amino acids. The germline V and J ends were trimmed by 0 bases and 0 bases, with 5 bases remaining between them. The CDR3: CASSLGYSTDTQYF. The CDR3 region has the DNA TGCGCCAGCAGCTTGGGTTATAGCACAGATACGCAGTATTTT.

This clone occurred a few times. This chain links TRBV5-1 with TRBJ2-5, with TRBD2 as a possible D gene (5 bases). This CDR3 has 14 residues. The germline gives CDR1 SGHRS, CDR2 YFSETQ. V was clipped by 2 bases and J by 4 bases, with 12 bases between them. Here the CDR3 DNA reads TGCGCCAGCAGCTTTAACGGGGAAATAGAGACCCAGTACTTC. This codes for CASSFNGEIETQYF.

The V gene is TRBV30, the J gene TRBJ2-1, with TRBD2 identical over 9 bases. Germline values: CDR1 GTSNPN, CDR2 SVGIG (reference sequence). The CDR3 totals 15 residues. The V and J ends lost 0 bases and 6 bases, in that order; junction bases with no gene match: 6. The CDR3 here is CAWSVGSGSGNEQFF. Written as DNA, the CDR3 is TGTGCCTGGAGTGTCGGTAGCGGGAGTGGCAATGAGCAGTTCTTC. Looking up the rest from reference TRBV30 and TRBJ2-1 gives the full variable domain: SQTIHQWPATLVQPVGSPLSLECTVEGTSNPNLYWYRQAAGRGLQLLFYSVGIGQISSEVPQNLSASRPQDRQFILSSKKLLLSDSGFYLCAWSVGSGSGNEQFFGPGTRLTVL.